One TCR beta chain is described in this entry. These data come from a study of cytomegalovirus exposure and HLA in healthy donors. TCRdb keeps only in-frame clones here, not all; method: immunoSEQ multiplex PCR. The sample shows roughly 120,000 clones, roughly 90% of them seen only once. This receptor was obtained from a man under 40 in good health and CMV-seronegative. The sample was PBMCs.

The CDR3 spells CASSEGAGSRYEQYF. In DNA, the CDR3 is TGTGCCAGCAGTGAAGGGGCAGGCTCAAGATACGAGCAGTACTTC. The chain combines TRBV6-1 with TRBJ2-7; D is ambiguous. V was cut by 1 base and J by 4 bases, with 14 bases left in between. Per the germline V gene, CDR1 is MNHNS and CDR2 is SASEGT. The CDR3 runs 15 residues.